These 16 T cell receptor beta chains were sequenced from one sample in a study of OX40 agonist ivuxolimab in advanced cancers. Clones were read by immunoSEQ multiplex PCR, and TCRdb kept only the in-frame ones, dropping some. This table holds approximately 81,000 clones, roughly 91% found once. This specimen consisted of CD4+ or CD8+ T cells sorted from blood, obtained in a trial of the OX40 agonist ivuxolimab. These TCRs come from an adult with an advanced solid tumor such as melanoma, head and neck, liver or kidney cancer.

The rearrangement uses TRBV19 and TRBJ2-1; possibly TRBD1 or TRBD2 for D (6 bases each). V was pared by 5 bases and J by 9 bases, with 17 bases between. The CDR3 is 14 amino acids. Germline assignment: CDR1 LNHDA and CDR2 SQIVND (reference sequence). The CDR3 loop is CASSENGGFLEQFF. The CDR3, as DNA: TGTGCCAGTAGTGAAAACGGGGGCTTCCTTGAGCAGTTCTTC.

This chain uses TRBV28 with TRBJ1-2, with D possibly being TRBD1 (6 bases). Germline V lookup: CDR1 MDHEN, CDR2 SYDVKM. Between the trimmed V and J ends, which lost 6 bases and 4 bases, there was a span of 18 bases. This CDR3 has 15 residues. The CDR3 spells CASRAGAPKFYGYTF. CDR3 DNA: TGTGCCAGCAGAGCAGGGGCCCCCAAATTCTATGGCTACACCTTC.

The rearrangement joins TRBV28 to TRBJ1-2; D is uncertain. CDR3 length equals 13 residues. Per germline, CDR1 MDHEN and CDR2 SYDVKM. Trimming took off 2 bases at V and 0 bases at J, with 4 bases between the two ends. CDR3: CASSLEANYGYTF. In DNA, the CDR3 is TGTGCCAGCAGTTTAGAGGCTAACTATGGCTACACCTTC.

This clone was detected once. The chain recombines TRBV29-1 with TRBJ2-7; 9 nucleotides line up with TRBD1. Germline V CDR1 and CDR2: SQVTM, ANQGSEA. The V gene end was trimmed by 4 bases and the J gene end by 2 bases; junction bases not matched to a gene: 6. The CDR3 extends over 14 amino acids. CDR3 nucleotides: TGCAGCGTTGTGCCCGGGACAGGGACCTACGAGCAGTACTTC. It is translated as CSVVPGTGTYEQYF.

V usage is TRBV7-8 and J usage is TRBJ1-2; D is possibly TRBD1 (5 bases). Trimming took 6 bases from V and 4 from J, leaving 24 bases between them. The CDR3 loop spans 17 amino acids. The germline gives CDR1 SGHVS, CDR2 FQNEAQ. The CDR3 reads CASRNRGEGLGVYGYTF. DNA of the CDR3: TGTGCCAGCAGGAATAGGGGAGAGGGGCTGGGTGTCTATGGCTACACCTTC.

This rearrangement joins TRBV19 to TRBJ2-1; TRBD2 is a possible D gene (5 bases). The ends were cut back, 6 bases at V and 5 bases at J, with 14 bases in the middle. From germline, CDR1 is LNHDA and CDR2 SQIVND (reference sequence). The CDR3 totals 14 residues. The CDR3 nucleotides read TGTGCCAGTAGGGTTGAGGGTCGGAACAATGAGCAGTTCTTC. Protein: CASRVEGRNNEQFF.

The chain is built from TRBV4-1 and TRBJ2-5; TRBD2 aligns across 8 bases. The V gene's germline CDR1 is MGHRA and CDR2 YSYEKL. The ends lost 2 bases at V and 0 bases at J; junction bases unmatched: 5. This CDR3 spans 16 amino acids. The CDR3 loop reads CASSQRGGTDQETQYF. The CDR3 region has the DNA TGCGCCAGCAGCCAACGGGGGGGGACGGACCAAGAGACCCAGTACTTC.

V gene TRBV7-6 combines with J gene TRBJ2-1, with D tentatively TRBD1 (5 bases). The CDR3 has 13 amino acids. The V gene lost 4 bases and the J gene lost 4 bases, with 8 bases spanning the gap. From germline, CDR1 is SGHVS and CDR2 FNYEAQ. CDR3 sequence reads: CASSSTDYNEQFF. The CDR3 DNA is TGTGCCAGCAGCTCGACAGATTACAATGAGCAGTTCTTC.

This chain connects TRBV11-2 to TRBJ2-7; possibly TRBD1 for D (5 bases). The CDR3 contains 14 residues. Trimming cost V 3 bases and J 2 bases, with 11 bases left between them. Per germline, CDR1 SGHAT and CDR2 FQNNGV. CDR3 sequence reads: CASSLGRQAYEQYF. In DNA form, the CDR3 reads TGTGCCAGCAGCTTGGGGCGGCAAGCCTACGAGCAGTACTTC.

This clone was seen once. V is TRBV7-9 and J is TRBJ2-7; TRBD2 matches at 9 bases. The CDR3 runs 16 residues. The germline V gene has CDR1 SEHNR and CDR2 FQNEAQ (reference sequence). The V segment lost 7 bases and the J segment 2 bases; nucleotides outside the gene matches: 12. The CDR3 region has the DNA TGTGCCAGCACTGTCCCTCTAGCGGGGCTTCCCTACGAGCAGTACTTC. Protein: CASTVPLAGLPYEQYF. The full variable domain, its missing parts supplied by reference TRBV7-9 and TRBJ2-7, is DTGVSQNPRHKITKRGQNVTFRCDPISEHNRLYWYRQTLGQGPEFLTYFQNEAQLEKSRLLSDRFSAERPKGSFSTLEIQRTEQGDSAMYLCASTVPLAGLPYEQYFGPGTRLTVT.

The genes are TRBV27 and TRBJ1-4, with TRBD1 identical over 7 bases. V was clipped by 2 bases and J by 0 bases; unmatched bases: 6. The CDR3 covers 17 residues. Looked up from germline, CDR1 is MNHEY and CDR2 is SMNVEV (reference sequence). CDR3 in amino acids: CASSLRGLAATNEKLFF. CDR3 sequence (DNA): TGTGCCAGCAGTTTAAGGGGGCTAGCAGCAACTAATGAAAAACTGTTTTTT.

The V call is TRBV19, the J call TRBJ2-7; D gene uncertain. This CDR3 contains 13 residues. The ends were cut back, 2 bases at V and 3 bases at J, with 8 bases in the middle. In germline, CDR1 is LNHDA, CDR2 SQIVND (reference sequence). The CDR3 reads CASSIIGGYEQYF. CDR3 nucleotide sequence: TGTGCCAGTAGTATAATTGGTGGCTACGAGCAGTACTTC.

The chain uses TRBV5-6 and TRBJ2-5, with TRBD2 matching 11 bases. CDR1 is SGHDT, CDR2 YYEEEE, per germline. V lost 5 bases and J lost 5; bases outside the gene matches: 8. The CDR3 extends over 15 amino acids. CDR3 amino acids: CASSPGLAVEETQYF. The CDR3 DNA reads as TGTGCCAGCAGTCCGGGACTAGCGGTTGAGGAGACCCAGTACTTC.

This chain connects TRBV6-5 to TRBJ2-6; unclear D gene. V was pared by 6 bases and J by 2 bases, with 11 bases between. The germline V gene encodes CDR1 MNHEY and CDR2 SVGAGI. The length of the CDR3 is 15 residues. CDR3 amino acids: CASSHEATGANVLTF. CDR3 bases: TGTGCCAGCAGCCACGAGGCTACTGGGGCCAACGTCCTGACTTTC.

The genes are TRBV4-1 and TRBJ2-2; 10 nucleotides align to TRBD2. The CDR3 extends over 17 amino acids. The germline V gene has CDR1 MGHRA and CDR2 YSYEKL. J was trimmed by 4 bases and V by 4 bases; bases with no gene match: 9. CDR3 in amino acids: CASSLLAGGVGTGELFF. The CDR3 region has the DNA TGCGCCAGCAGCCTTTTAGCGGGGGGCGTCGGCACCGGGGAGCTGTTTTTT.

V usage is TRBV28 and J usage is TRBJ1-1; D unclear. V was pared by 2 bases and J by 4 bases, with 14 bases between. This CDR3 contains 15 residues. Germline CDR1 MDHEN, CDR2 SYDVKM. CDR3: CASSLRLGYGTEAFF. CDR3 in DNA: TGTGCCAGCAGTTTAAGGTTAGGGTATGGCACTGAAGCTTTCTTT.